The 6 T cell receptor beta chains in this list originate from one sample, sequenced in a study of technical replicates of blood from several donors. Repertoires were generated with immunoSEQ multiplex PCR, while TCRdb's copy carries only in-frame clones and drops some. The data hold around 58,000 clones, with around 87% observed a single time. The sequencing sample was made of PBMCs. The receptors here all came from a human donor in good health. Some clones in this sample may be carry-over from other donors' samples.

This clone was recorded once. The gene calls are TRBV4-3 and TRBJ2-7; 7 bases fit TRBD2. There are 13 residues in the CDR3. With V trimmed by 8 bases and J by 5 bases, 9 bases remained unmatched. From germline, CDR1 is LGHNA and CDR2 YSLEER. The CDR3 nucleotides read TGCGCCAGCGGAAGGGAGGGTCGCAACGAGCAGTACTTC. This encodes CASGREGRNEQYF.

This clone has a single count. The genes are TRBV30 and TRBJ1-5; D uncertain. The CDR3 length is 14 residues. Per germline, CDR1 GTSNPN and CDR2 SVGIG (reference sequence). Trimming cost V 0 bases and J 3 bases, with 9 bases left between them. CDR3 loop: CAWSVMSNNQPQHF. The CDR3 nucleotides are TGTGCCTGGAGTGTCATGTCAAACAATCAGCCCCAGCATTTT.

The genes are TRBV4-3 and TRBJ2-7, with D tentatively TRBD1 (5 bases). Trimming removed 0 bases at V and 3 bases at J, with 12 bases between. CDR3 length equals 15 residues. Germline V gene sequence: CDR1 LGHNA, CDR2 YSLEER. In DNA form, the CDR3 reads TGCGCCAGCAGCCAAGATTGGGGCAGGTTCTACGAGCAGTACTTC. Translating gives CASSQDWGRFYEQYF.

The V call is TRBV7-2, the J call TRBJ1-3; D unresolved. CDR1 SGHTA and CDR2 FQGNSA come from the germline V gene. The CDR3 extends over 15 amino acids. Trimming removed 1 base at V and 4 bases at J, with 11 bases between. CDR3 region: CASSLGPSRGNTIYF. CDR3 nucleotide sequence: TGTGCCAGCAGCTTAGGCCCATCGCGAGGAAACACCATATATTTT.

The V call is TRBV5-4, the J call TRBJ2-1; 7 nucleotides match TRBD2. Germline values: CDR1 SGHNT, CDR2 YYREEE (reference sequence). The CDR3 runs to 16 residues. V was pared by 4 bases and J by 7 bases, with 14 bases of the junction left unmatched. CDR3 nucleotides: TGTGCCAGCAGCGCGACCGGGACTACCGGGAGGAATGAGCAGTTCTTC. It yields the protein CASSATGTTGRNEQFF. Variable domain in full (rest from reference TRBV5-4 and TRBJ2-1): ETGVTQSPTHLIKTRGQQVTLRCSSQSGHNTVSWYQQALGQGPQFIFQYYREEENGRGNFPPRFSGLQFPNYSSELNVNALELDDSALYLCASSATGTTGRNEQFFGPGTRLTVL.

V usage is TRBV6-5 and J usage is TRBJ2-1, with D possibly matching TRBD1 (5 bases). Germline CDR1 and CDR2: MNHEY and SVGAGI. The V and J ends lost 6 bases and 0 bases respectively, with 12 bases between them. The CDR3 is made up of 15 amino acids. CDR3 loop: CASSQGDSSYNEQFF. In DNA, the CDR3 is TGTGCCAGCAGCCAAGGGGATAGCTCCTACAATGAGCAGTTCTTC.